These 11 T cell receptor beta chains were all obtained from the same sample, sequenced in a study of T cell repertoires in cytomegalovirus infection. TCRdb reanalysed the reads using MiXCR and keeps one entry per CDR3 protein. The sample shows around 630,000 distinct CDR3 sequences, 20% to 30% of them seen only once. Sequencing used CD8+ T cells from PBMCs. Receptor source: a human donor in good health (CMV status not recorded). Some clones in this sample may be carry-over from other donors' samples.

The V and J genes are TRBV7-9 and TRBJ2-1, with D unclear. In germline, CDR1 is SEHNR, CDR2 FQNEAQ (reference sequence). Trimming left V 1 base short and J 7 bases short, with 14 bases between. The CDR3 loop spans 15 amino acids. The CDR3 loop is CASSLDPHWWNEQFF. The CDR3 region has the DNA TGTGCCAGCAGCTTAGACCCCCACTGGTGGAATGAGCAGTTCTTC. The variable domain in full, completed from reference TRBV7-9 and TRBJ2-1, reads DTGVSQNPRHKITKRGQNVTFRCDPISEHNRLYWYRQTLGQGPEFLTYFQNEAQLEKSRLLSDRFSAERPKGSFSTLEIQRTEQGDSAMYLCASSLDPHWWNEQFFGPGTRLTVL.

The chain carries TRBV29-1 and TRBJ2-2; 8 positions match TRBD1. The trim removed 6 bases at V and 4 bases at J, leaving 7 bases unmatched. The CDR3 sequence is 14 residues long. Germline V lookup: CDR1 SQVTM, CDR2 ANQGSEA. The CDR3 coding sequence is TGCAGCGTCTTGAGACAGGGGAGCACCGGGGAGCTGTTTTTT. It yields the protein CSVLRQGSTGELFF.

In this sample, this clonotype turned up a few times. The chain recombines TRBV6-6 with TRBJ1-2; 10 bases are shared with TRBD1. CDR3 length: 14 residues. The trim removed 3 bases at V and 6 bases at J, leaving 4 bases unmatched. CDR1 and CDR2 (germline): MNHNY, SVGAGI (reference sequence). Here the CDR3 DNA reads TGTGCCAGCAGTTATGACAGGGGGCAGGATGGCTACACCTTC. Translation: CASSYDRGQDGYTF.

This clonotype showed up just a few times. The chain is built from TRBV7-9 and TRBJ1-3, with D perhaps matching TRBD1 (5 bases). Trimming shortened V by 5 bases and J by 11 bases, and 19 bases separated the two germline ends. The germline gives CDR1 SEHNR, CDR2 FQNEAQ (reference sequence). This CDR3 region has 14 residues. Here the CDR3 reads CASSATQGGSPIYF. The CDR3 bases are TGTGCCAGCAGCGCAACCCAGGGAGGGTCCCCCATATATTTT.

The sample holds many counts of this clonotype. This chain joins TRBV7-9 and TRBJ2-1, with 11 bases lining up with TRBD1. V lost 5 bases to trimming and J lost 4 bases; unmatched junction nucleotides: 4. Germline V lookup: CDR1 SEHNR, CDR2 FQNEAQ (reference sequence). This CDR3 contains 15 residues. The CDR3 spells CASSTRDRGYNEQFF. For the CDR3, the DNA is TGTGCCAGCAGCACCCGGGACAGGGGGTACAATGAGCAGTTCTTC.

This clonotype was counted many times. The gene calls are TRBV7-2 and TRBJ2-1, with D hard to call. V was clipped by 5 bases and J by 2 bases, with 22 bases between them. Germline lookup yields CDR1 SGHTA and CDR2 FQGNSA. This CDR3 has 18 amino acids. As DNA, the CDR3 is TGTGCCAGCAGCCATAGGGCGGCCATAGTAAACGCCTACAATGAGCAGTTCTTC. Translated, it gives CASSHRAAIVNAYNEQFF.

This chain joins TRBV7-6 and TRBJ1-3; D is uncertain. Germline lookup yields CDR1 SGHVS and CDR2 FNYEAQ. The length of the CDR3 is 15 residues. V was trimmed by 1 base and J by 0 bases, leaving 7 bases between them. CDR3 in amino acids: CASSLEDGSGNTIYF. Here the CDR3 DNA reads TGTGCCAGCAGCTTAGAAGACGGCTCTGGAAACACCATATATTTT.

The rearrangement links TRBV6-8 to TRBJ2-5; a possible D gene is TRBD2 (6 bases). This CDR3 has 12 amino acids. Germline CDR1 MNHGY, CDR2 SAAAGT. V shed 8 bases and J shed 4 bases, with 11 bases lying between them. The CDR3, as DNA: TGTGCCAGCGGAGGTAGCGGAGAGACCCAGTACTTC. It specifies CASGGSGETQYF.

This chain joins TRBV29-1 and TRBJ2-3, with 8 positions matching TRBD1. Per the germline V gene, CDR1 is SQVTM and CDR2 is ANQGSEA. V dropped 4 bases and J dropped 5; count of bases not matched to a gene: 5. The CDR3 covers 13 residues. CDR3 in amino acids: CSVVPDREDTQYF. CDR3 coding DNA: TGCAGCGTTGTCCCGGACAGGGAAGATACGCAGTATTTT.

This clonotype was seen a handful of times. The chain's CDR3 is CASSYREQENNEQFF. In DNA, the CDR3 is TGTGCCAGCAGTTATAGGGAACAGGAAAACAATGAGCAGTTCTTC. The chain couples TRBV6-5 to TRBJ2-1; D might be TRBD1 (5 bases). With 3 bases removed from V and 5 bases from J, the gap between germline ends came to 14 bases. The germline V gene encodes CDR1 MNHEY and CDR2 SVGAGI. This CDR3 comprises 15 residues.

V gene TRBV20-1 combines with J gene TRBJ1-4; unclear D gene. Germline V gives CDR1 DFQATT, CDR2 SNEGSKA (reference sequence). The CDR3 runs to 12 residues. Trimming removed 0 bases at V and 7 bases at J, with 6 bases between. CDR3 DNA: TGCAGTGCTAGAGATATCGTTGAAAAACTGTTTTTT. It encodes CSARDIVEKLFF.